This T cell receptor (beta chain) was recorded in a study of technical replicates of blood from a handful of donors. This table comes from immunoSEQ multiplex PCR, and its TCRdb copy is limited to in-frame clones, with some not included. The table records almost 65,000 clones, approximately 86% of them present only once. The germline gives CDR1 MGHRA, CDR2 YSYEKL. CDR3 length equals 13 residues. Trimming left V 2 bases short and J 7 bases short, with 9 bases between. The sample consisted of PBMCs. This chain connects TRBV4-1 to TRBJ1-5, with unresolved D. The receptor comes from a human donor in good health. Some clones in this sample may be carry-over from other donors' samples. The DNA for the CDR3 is TGCGCCAGCAGCCAATTAGTAATGCAGCCCCAGCATTTT. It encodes CASSQLVMQPQHF.